The 14 T cell receptor beta chains listed next were all sequenced from one sample in a study of T-cell memory formation after mild COVID-19. TCRdb reprocessed the 5' RACE reads via MiXCR and lists one record per CDR3 protein. Here the sample spans some 62,000 distinct CDR3 sequences, approximately 9% being singletons. Sequencing was done on a sample of PBMCs or a T cell subset sorted from them (not recorded which). The receptors originated from a young man who had mild COVID-19 (a few samples of this study predate the infection). Cell type and time point are not known.

In this sample, this clonotype turned up a few times. The junction differs from germline at one of its ends, possibly a read error. This rearrangement joins TRBV7-7 to TRBJ2-2; unclear D gene. The CDR3 has 13 residues. Germline loops: CDR1 SSHAT, CDR2 FNYEAQ (reference sequence). The CDR3 spells CASSQENTGELFF. Written as DNA, the CDR3 is TGTGCTAGCAGCCAGGAGAACACCGGGGAGCTGTTTTTT. The full variable domain, its missing parts supplied by reference TRBV7-7 and TRBJ2-2, is GAGVSQSPRYKVTKRGQDVTLRCDPISSHATLYWYQQALGQGPEFLTYFNYEAQPDKSGLPSDRFSAERPEGSISTLTIQRTEQRDSAMYRCASSQENTGELFFGEGSRLTVL.

The rearrangement joins TRBV15 to TRBJ2-7; 7 bases line up with TRBD1. The V segment lost 5 bases and the J segment 9 bases; nucleotides outside the gene matches: 10. The CDR3 spans 13 residues. The germline gives CDR1 LNHNV, CDR2 YYDKDF (reference sequence). This chain's CDR3 is CATSPGGAAGQYV. The CDR3 nucleotides are TGTGCCACCAGCCCAGGGGGAGCGGCGGGGCAGTACGTC.

This clonotype was detected a few times. This sequence joins TRBV7-9 and TRBJ1-1; TRBD1 is a possible D gene (5 bases). V lost 10 bases and J lost 10, with 19 bases in between. CDR3 size: 12 residues. Germline V gene sequence: CDR1 SEHNR, CDR2 FQNEAQ (reference sequence). The CDR3 DNA reads as TGTGCCACCCCATCTAGTGGGGGTTTAGCTTTCTTT. Translation gives CATPSSGGLAFF.

The chain combines TRBV20-1 with TRBJ2-3; D is perhaps TRBD1 or TRBD2 (5 bases each). The germline V gene has CDR1 DFQATT and CDR2 SNEGSKA (reference sequence). The CDR3 has 15 amino acids. V was clipped by 0 bases and J by 1 base, with 11 bases between them. The CDR3 coding sequence is TGCAGTGCTAGAGATCCCCAGGGAGGCACAGATACGCAGTATTTT. Its translation is CSARDPQGGTDTQYF.

This clonotype came up many times. V is TRBV28 and J is TRBJ2-1; no definite D call. CDR3 length: 12 amino acids. Trimming stripped 1 base from V and 10 bases from J, with 8 bases between. Germline V CDR1 and CDR2: MDHEN, SYDVKM. CDR3 protein: CASSLSAGEQFF. The DNA for the CDR3 is TGTGCCAGCAGTTTATCTGCCGGCGAGCAGTTCTTC. The entire variable domain, with the rest obtained from reference TRBV28 and TRBJ2-1, is as follows: DVKVTQSSRYLVKRTGEKVFLECVQDMDHENMFWYRQDPGLGLRLIYFSYDVKMKEKGDIPEGYSVSREKKERFSLILESASTNQTSMYLCASSLSAGEQFFGPGTRLTVL.

This clonotype was counted a few times. The gene calls are TRBV4-2 and TRBJ1-2, with D tentatively TRBD1 (6 bases). V lost 1 base to trimming and J lost 6 bases, with 15 bases between them. The length of the CDR3 is 15 residues. Germline V lookup: CDR1 LGHNA, CDR2 YNFKEQ. The CDR3 here is CASSQVGTRGDGYTF. The CDR3 coding sequence is TGTGCCAGCAGCCAAGTCGGGACACGGGGAGATGGCTACACCTTC.

This sequence joins TRBV4-3 and TRBJ1-2; D is undetermined. V was trimmed by 4 bases and J by 2 bases, leaving 14 bases between them. In germline, CDR1 is LGHNA, CDR2 YSLEER. The CDR3 runs 15 residues. The CDR3 DNA reads TGCGCCAGCAGCCCAGTGGTTGAGGTCAACTATGGCTACACCTTC. Encoded protein: CASSPVVEVNYGYTF.

There are many counts of this clonotype. The rearrangement joins TRBV4-2 to TRBJ2-7, with D possibly TRBD2 on 5 matching bases. Trimming cost V 0 bases and J 3 bases, with 12 bases left between them. This CDR3 is built from 15 residues. Germline loops: CDR1 LGHNA, CDR2 YNFKEQ. CDR3 nucleotide sequence: TGTGCCAGCAGCCAAGATGGTCGGGGAGTCTACGAGCAGTACGTC. Translating gives CASSQDGRGVYEQYV.

As to this clonotype: Sequence at one end of the junction differs from germline and may be a read error. The V call is TRBV12-3 or TRBV12-4, the J call TRBJ1-1; D not resolved. The CDR3 sequence is 13 residues long. The CDR3 DNA reads TGTGCCAGCAGTTTATACCTGAACACTGAAGCTCTCTTT. The encoded protein is CASSLYLNTEALF.

The chain is built from TRBV24-1 and TRBJ2-1; 12 bases are shared with TRBD2. V was pared by 3 bases and J by 8 bases, with 4 bases of the junction left unmatched. CDR1 and CDR2 (germline): KGHDR, SFDVKD. The CDR3 contains 15 residues. Here the CDR3 reads CATSDLAGGPDEQFF. The DNA for the CDR3 is TGTGCCACCAGTGATCTAGCGGGGGGGCCCGATGAGCAGTTCTTC.

The chain couples TRBV20-1 to TRBJ1-1; 8 bases line up with TRBD1. CDR3 length: 14 residues. V was clipped by 5 bases and J by 3 bases; unmatched bases: 8. Germline CDR1 DFQATT, CDR2 SNEGSKA (reference sequence). The CDR3: CSAGRQGRDTEAFF. DNA of the CDR3: TGCAGTGCTGGGAGACAGGGGCGAGACACTGAAGCTTTCTTT.

The sample holds a few counts of this clonotype. The CDR3 sequence is CASRRTSGGPTDTQYF. The CDR3 coding sequence is TGCGCCAGCAGGAGGACTAGCGGGGGCCCGACAGATACGCAGTATTTT. The rearrangement links TRBV5-1 to TRBJ2-3, with 13 bases fitting TRBD2. CDR3 size: 16 residues. J lost 3 bases, V lost 5 bases, and 6 bases had no gene match. Germline CDR1 reads SGHRS; CDR2 reads YFSETQ.

The chain recombines TRBV7-3 with TRBJ1-5; D is ambiguous. V shed 0 bases and J shed 6 bases, with 6 bases lying between them. This CDR3 has 13 amino acids. Germline assignment: CDR1 SGHTA and CDR2 FQGTGA. CDR3 sequence: CASSLTWGQPQHF. CDR3 bases: TGTGCCAGCAGCTTAACATGGGGTCAGCCCCAGCATTTT.

This chain uses TRBV7-9 with TRBJ1-6; D is uncertain. V lost 2 bases and J 13 bases, leaving 12 bases between the germline ends. The CDR3 contains 13 residues. From germline, CDR1 is SEHNR and CDR2 FQNEAQ (reference sequence). The CDR3 coding sequence is TGTGCCAGCAGCTTAACGGAAGGGAATCCCCTCCACTTT. It codes for CASSLTEGNPLHF.